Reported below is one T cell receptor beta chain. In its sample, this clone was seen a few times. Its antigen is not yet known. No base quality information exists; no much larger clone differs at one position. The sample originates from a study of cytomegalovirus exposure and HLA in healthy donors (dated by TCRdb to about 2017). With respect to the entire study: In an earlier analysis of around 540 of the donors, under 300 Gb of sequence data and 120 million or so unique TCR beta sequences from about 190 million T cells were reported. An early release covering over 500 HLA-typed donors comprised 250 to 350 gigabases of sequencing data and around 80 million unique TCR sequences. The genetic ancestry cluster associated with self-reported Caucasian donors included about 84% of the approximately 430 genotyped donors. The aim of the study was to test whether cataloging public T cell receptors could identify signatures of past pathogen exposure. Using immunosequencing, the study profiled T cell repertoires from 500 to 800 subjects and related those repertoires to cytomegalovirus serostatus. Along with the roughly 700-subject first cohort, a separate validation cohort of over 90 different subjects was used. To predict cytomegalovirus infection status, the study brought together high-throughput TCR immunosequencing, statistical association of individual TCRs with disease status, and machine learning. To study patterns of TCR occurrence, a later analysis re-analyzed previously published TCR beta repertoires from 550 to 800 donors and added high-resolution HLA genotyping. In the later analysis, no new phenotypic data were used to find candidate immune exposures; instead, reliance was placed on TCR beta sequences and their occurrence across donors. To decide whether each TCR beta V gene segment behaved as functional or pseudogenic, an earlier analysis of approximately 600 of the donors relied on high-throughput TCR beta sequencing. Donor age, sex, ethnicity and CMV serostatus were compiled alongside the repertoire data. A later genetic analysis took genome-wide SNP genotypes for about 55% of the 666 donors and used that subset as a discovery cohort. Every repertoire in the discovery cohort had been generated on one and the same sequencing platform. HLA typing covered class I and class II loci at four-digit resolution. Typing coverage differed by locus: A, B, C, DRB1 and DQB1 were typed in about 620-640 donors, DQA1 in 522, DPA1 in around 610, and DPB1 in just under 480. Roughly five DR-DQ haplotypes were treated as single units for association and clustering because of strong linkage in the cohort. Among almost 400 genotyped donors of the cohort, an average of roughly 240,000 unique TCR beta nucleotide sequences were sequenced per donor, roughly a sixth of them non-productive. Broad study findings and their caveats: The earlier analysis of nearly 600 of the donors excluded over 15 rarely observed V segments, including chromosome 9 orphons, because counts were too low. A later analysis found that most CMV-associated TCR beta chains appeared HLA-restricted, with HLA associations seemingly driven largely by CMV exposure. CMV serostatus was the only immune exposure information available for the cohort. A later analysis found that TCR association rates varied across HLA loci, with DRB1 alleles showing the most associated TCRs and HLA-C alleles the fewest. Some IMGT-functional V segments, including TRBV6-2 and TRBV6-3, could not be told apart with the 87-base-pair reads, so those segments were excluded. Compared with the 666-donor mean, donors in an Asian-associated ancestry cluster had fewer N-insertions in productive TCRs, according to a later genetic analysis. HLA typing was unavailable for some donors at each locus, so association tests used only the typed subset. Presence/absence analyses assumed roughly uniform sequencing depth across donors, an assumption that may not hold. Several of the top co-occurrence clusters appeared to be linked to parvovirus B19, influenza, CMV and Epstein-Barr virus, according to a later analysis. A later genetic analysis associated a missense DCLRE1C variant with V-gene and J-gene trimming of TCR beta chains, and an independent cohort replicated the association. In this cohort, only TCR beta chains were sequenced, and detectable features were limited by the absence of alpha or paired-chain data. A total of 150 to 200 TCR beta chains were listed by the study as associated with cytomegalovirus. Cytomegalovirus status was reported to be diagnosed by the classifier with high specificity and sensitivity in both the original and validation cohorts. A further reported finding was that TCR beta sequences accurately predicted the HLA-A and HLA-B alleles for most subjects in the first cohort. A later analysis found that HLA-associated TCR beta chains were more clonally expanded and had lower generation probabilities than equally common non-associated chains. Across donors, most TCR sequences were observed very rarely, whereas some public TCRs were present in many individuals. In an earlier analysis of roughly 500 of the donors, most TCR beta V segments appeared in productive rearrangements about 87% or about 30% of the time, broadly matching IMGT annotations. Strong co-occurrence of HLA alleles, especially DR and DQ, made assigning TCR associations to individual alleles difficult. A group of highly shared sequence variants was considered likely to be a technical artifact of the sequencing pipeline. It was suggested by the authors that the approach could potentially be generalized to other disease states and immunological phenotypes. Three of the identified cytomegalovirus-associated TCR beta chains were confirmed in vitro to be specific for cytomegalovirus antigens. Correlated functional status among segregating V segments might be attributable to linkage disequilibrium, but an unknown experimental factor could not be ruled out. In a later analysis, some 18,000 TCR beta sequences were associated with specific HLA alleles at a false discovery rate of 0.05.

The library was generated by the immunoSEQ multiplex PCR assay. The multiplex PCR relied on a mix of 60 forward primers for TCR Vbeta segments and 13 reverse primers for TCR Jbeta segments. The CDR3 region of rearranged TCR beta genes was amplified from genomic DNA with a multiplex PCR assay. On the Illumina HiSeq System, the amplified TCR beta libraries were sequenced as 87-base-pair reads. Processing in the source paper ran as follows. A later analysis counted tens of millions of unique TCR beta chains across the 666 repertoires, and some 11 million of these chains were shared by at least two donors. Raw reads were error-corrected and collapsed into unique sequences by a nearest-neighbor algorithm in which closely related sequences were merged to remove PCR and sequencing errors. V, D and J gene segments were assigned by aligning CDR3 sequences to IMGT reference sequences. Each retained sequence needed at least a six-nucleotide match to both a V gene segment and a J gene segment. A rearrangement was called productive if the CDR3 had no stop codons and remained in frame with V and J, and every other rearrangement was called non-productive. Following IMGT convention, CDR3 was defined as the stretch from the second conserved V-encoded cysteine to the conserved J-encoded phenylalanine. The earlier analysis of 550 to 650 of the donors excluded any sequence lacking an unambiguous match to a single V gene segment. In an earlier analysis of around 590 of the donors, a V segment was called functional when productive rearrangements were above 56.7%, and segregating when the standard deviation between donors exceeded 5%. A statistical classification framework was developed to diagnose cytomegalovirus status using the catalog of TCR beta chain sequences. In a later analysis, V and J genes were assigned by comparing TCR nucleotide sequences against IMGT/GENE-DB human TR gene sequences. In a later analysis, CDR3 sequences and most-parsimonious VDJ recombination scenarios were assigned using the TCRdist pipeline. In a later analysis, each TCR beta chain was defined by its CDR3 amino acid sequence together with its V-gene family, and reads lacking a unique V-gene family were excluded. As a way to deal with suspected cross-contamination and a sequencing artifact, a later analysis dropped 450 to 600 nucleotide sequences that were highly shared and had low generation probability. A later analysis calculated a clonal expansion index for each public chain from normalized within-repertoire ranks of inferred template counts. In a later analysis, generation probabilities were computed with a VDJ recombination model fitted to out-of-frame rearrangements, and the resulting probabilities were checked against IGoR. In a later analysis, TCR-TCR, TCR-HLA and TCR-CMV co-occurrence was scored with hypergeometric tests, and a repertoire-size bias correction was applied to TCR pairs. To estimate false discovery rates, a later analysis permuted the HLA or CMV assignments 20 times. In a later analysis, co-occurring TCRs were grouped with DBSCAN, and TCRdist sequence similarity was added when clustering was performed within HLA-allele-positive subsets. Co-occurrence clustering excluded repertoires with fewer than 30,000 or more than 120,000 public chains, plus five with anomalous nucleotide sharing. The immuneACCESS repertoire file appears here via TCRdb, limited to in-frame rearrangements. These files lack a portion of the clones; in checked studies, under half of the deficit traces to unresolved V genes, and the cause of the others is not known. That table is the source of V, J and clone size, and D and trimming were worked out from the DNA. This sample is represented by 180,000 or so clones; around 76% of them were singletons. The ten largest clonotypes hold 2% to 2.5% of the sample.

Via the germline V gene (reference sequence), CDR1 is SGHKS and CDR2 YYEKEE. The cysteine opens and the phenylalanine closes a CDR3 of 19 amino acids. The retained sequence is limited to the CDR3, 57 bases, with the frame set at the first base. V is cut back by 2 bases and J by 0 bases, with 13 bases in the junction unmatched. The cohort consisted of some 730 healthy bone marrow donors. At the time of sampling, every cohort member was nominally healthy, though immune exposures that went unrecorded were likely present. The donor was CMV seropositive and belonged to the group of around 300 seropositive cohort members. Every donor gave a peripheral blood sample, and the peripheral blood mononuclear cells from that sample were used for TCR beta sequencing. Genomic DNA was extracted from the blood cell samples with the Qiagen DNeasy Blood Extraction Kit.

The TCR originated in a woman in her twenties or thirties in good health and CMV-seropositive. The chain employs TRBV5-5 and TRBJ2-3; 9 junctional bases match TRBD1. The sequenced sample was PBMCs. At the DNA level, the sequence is TGTGCCAGCAGCTTTATTGTGGGGCTGACAGGGGGAAGCACAGATACGCAGTATTTT. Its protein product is CASSFIVGLTGGSTDTQYF. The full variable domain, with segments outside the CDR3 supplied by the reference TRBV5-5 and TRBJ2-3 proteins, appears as DAGVTQSPTHLIKTRGQQVTLRCSPISGHKSVSWYQQVLGQGPQFIFQYYEKEERGRGNFPDRFSARQFPNYSSELNVNALLLGDSALYLCASSFIVGLTGGSTDTQYFGPGTRLTVL.